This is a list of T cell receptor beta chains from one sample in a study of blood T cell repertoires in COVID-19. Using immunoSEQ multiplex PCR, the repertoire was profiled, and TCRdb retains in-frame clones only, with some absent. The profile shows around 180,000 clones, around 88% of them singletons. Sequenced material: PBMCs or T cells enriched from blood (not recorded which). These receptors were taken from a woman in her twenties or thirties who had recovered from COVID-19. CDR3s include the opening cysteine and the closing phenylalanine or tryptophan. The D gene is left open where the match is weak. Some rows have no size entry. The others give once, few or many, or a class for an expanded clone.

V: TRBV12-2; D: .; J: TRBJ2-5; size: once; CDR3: CASRLYPYMAGGPWETQYF; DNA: TGTGCAAGTCGACTCTATCCCTATATGGCGGGAGGGCCGTGGGAGACCCAGTACTTC
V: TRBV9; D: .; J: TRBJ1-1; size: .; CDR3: CASSVGQGSTEAFF; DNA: TGTGCCAGCAGCGTAGGTCAGGGCAGCACTGAAGCTTTCTTT
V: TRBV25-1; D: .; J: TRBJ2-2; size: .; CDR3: CASSESGRGGTGELFF; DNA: TGTGCCAGCAGTGAATCCGGCAGGGGCGGCACCGGGGAGCTGTTTTTT
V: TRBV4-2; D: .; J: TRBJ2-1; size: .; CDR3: CASSQDVGSEQFF; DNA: TGTGCCAGCAGCCAAGATGTGGGGAGTGAGCAGTTCTTC
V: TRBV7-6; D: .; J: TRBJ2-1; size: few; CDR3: CASSLDLPTDEQFF; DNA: TGTGCCAGCAGCTTGGACTTACCTACGGATGAGCAGTTCTTC
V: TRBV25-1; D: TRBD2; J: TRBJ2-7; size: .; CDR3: CASSGASGSFSYEQYF; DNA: TGTGCCAGCAGTGGGGCAAGCGGGAGTTTTTCCTACGAGCAGTACTTC
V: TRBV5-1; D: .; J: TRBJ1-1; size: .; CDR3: CASSAARGGTEAFF; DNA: TGCGCCAGCAGCGCCGCCAGGGGTGGCACTGAAGCTTTCTTT
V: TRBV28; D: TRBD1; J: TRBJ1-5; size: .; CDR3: CASSLVGQGSNQPQHF; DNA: TGTGCCAGCAGTTTAGTGGGACAGGGTAGCAATCAGCCCCAGCATTTT
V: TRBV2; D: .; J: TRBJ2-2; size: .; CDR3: CASSEDWRTGELFF; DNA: TGTGCCAGCAGTGAAGATTGGAGAACCGGGGAGCTGTTTTTT
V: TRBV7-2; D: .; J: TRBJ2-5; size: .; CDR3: CASSLDNQETQYF; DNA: TGTGCCAGCAGCCTCGACAATCAAGAGACCCAGTACTTC
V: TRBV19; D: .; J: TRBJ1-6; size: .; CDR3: CASSTQDNSPLHF; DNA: TGTGCCAGTAGTACACAAGATAATTCACCCCTCCACTTT
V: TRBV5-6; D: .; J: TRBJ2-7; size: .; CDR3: CASSLGTGAAYEQYF; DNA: TGTGCCAGCAGCTTAGGTACAGGTGCAGCCTACGAGCAGTACTTC
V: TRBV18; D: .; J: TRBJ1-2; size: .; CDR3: CASSPPTGGPGTF; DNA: TGTGCCAGCTCACCACCGACAGGAGGACCCGGTACCTTC
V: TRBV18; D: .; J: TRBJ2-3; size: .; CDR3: CASSPARFAADTQYF; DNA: TGTGCCAGCTCACCAGCCCGGTTCGCGGCAGATACGCAGTATTTT
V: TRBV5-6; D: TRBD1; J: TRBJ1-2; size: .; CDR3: CASSYGTGSYGYTF; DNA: TGTGCCAGCAGCTACGGGACAGGGTCCTATGGCTACACCTTC
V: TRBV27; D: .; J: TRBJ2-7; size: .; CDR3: CASRDDRRLYF; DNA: TGTGCCAGCAGAGACGACAGGCGGCTGTACTTC
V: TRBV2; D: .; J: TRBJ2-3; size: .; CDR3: CASSPWGGAPNTDTQYF; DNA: TGTGCCAGCAGTCCATGGGGGGGGGCGCCTAACACAGATACGCAGTATTTT
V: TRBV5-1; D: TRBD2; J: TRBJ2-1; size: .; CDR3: CASRPRSRTSGTGNEQFF; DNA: TGCGCCAGCAGACCCCGAAGTAGGACTAGCGGGACCGGGAATGAGCAGTTCTTC
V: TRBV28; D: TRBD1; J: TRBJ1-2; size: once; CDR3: CASSDADRGYGYTF; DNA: TGTGCCAGCAGTGACGCGGACAGGGGGTATGGCTACACCTTC
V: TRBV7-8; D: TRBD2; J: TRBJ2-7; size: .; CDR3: CASSGTSGTEQYF; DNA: TGTGCCAGCAGCGGGACTAGCGGGACCGAGCAGTACTTC
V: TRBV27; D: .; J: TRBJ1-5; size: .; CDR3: CASSRGGNSNQPQHF; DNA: TGTGCCAGCAGTAGAGGGGGAAATAGCAATCAGCCCCAGCATTTT
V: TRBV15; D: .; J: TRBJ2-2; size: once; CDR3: CATSSASRGGELFF; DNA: TGTGCCACCAGCAGTGCTTCTAGAGGCGGGGAGCTGTTTTTT
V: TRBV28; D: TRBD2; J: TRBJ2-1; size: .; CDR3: CASIAGGVTYNEQFF; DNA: TGTGCCAGTATAGCGGGAGGGGTTACCTACAATGAGCAGTTCTTC
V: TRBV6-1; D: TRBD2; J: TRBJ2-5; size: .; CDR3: CASSDWREIAETQYF; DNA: TGTGCCAGCAGTGATTGGCGGGAGATCGCTGAGACCCAGTACTTC
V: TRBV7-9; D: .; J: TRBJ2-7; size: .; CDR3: CASSLPGPNYYEQYF; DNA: TGTGCCAGCAGCTTACCAGGCCCAAATTACTACGAGCAGTACTTC
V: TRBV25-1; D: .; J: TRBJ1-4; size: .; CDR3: CASSDRANEKLFF; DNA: TGTGCCAGCAGTGACAGGGCTAATGAAAAACTGTTTTTT
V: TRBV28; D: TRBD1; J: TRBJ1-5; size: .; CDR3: CASEGADNSNQPQHF; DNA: TGTGCCAGCGAGGGGGCAGACAATAGCAATCAGCCCCAGCATTTT
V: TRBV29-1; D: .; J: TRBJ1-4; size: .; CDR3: CSVEVPATNEKLFF; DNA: TGCAGCGTTGAAGTCCCCGCAACTAATGAAAAACTGTTTTTT
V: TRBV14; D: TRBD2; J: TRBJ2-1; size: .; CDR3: CASSRTSYNEQFF; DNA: TGTGCCAGCAGCCGGACTAGTTACAATGAGCAGTTCTTC
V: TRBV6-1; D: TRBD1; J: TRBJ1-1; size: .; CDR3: CASSGGTGNMNTEAFF; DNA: TGTGCCAGCAGTGGGGGGACAGGGAACATGAACACTGAAGCTTTCTTT
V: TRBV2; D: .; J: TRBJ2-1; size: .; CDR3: CASSSIRDSIGEQFF; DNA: TGTGCCAGCAGCTCCATCCGGGACTCAATCGGTGAGCAGTTCTTC
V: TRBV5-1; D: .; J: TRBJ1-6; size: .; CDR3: CASSLEQGSSYNSPLHF; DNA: TGCGCCAGCAGCTTGGAGCAGGGAAGCTCCTATAATTCACCCCTCCACTTT
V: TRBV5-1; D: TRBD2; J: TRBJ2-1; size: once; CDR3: CASSSRTSGYNEQFF; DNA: TGCGCCAGCAGCTCGAGGACTAGCGGTTACAATGAGCAGTTCTTC
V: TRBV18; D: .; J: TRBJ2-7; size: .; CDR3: CASSLWTGYEQYF; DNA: TGTGCCAGCTCACTATGGACGGGGTACGAGCAGTACTTC
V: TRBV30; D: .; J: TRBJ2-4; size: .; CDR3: CAWSSDRYIQYF; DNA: TGTGCCTGGTCATCGGACAGATACATTCAGTACTTC
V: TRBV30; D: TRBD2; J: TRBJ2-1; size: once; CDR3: CAWGGGPLGNEQFF; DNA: TGTGCCTGGGGGGGAGGGCCACTGGGTAATGAGCAGTTCTTC